A few counts support the clone carrying this T cell receptor (beta chain). This sample is drawn from a study of blood T cell repertoires in COVID-19. Profiled with immunoSEQ multiplex PCR; TCRdb holds only in-frame clones, not every one. The sample carries some 87,000 clones, 85% recorded once. The J segment lost 13 bases and the V segment lost 1 base, leaving 20 bases of the junction unmatched. The CDR3 has 18 amino acids. Germline CDR1 and CDR2: MNHEY and SMNVEV (reference sequence). The chain has TRBV27 and TRBJ2-1; 9 nucleotides agree with TRBD1. The sample consisted of peripheral blood. The sequence derives from a woman aged 70-85 years with active or convalescent COVID-19. CDR3 in amino acids: CASSLFYQGQGSAGLQFF. Written as DNA, the CDR3 is TGTGCCAGCAGTTTATTCTATCAGGGACAGGGTTCCGCCGGTCTCCAGTTCTTC.